This T cell receptor (beta chain) was obtained from a study of T-cell reconstitution after alpha-beta-depleted transplantation in children. TCRbeta library construction was performed incorporating unique molecular identifiers. TCRdb re-analysed the PCR reads in MiXCR, keeping a single row per CDR3 protein. Among about 500,000 distinct CDR3 sequences listed, 30% to 35% were seen once. V shed 10 bases and J 5 bases; nucleotides not matched to a gene: 8. This CDR3 region has 14 residues. Germline V gene lookup returns CDR1 SGHAT and CDR2 FQNNGV. This sequence joins TRBV11-2 and TRBJ2-1, with 10 nucleotides matching TRBD2. The clonotype comes from a human donor who donated a stem cell graft to a child with aplastic anemia. The sample was PBMCs from the stem cell graft donor, taken from the stem cell graft. The CDR3 loop reads CATRAGLANNEQFF. DNA for the CDR3: TGTGCCACCCGGGCGGGACTAGCGAACAATGAGCAGTTCTTC.